The 27 T cell receptor beta chains reported below all come from one sample, sequenced in a study of blood T cell repertoires in COVID-19. Assay: immunoSEQ multiplex PCR; the TCRdb copy retains only in-frame clones and omits some. Here the sample spans roughly 97,000 clones, roughly 91% being singletons. Sequencing was carried out using peripheral blood. These receptors originate from a human donor in a cohort sampled during active COVID-19.

The rearrangement uses TRBV7-9 and TRBJ1-6, with TRBD1 identical over 7 bases. The CDR3 covers 16 residues. Germline trimming cut 1 base from V and 5 bases from J; bases unmatched to any gene: 5. The germline gives CDR1 SEHNR, CDR2 FQNEAQ (reference sequence). The CDR3 DNA sequence: TGTGCCAGCAGCTTAGGGTTAGGGGGCCATAATTCACCCCTCCACTTT. It specifies CASSLGLGGHNSPLHF.

J is TRBJ2-3 and V is TRBV19, with no clear D. With 5 bases removed from V and 0 bases from J, the gap between germline ends came to 12 bases. The CDR3 contains 15 residues. The V gene's germline CDR1 is LNHDA and CDR2 SQIVND (reference sequence). CDR3 protein: CASSFRLASTDTQYF. CDR3 in DNA: TGTGCCAGTAGTTTCCGACTGGCGAGCACAGATACGCAGTATTTT.

The CDR3 DNA reads TGCGCCAGCAGCCCGCGGGCCAATCCCTCTAGCACAGATACGCAGTATTTT. Translating it yields CASSPRANPSSTDTQYF. V gene TRBV4-1 combines with J gene TRBJ2-3; a possible D gene is TRBD2 (5 bases). Per germline, CDR1 MGHRA and CDR2 YSYEKL. The CDR3 totals 17 residues. Trimming left V 4 bases short and J 0 bases short, with 17 bases between.

The CDR3 reads CASSPRGQETQYF. The CDR3 DNA is TGTGCCAGCTCACCGCGGGGGCAAGAGACCCAGTACTTC. The J gene is TRBJ2-5, the V gene TRBV18, with 7 nucleotides matching TRBD2. CDR1 and CDR2 (germline): KGHSH, LQKENI. The V and J ends lost 3 bases and 2 bases, in that order; junction bases with no gene match: 0. CDR3 length equals 13 residues.

This chain uses TRBV3-1 (or the pseudogene TRBV3-2) with TRBJ2-3; 9 positions match TRBD1. The CDR3 sequence is 15 residues long. Germline-derived CDR1 and CDR2 are LGHDT and YNNKEL (reference sequence). The J segment lost 7 bases and the V segment lost 4 bases, leaving 9 bases of the junction unmatched. CDR3 region: CASSRTGTGSNTQYF. The CDR3 DNA follows: TGTGCCAGCAGCCGCACCGGGACAGGGTCAAATACGCAGTATTTT.

The chain employs TRBV5-1 and TRBJ2-5, with 10 bases matching TRBD1. V dropped 0 bases and J dropped 5; count of bases not matched to a gene: 1. Germline lookup yields CDR1 SGHRS and CDR2 YFSETQ. The CDR3 is made up of 14 amino acids. CDR3 nucleotides: TGCGCCAGCAGCTTGGGGGGACAGGGGGAGACCCAGTACTTC. As protein: CASSLGGQGETQYF. Supplemented by reference TRBV5-1 and TRBJ2-5, the full variable domain reads KAGVTQTPRYLIKTRGQQVTLSCSPISGHRSVSWYQQTPGQGLQFLFEYFSETQRNKGNFPGRFSGRQFSNSRSEMNVSTLELGDSALYLCASSLGGQGETQYFGPGTRLLVL.

This clone has just one count. The CDR3 DNA reads TGTGCCAGCAGCTTTCGGGTTTACAATGAGCAGTTCTTC. It encodes CASSFRVYNEQFF. V gene TRBV5-6 combines with J gene TRBJ2-1; D gene uncertain. This CDR3 is 13 amino acids long. V was cut by 2 bases and J by 4 bases, with 7 bases left in between. CDR1 SGHDT and CDR2 YYEEEE come from the germline V gene.

The gene calls are TRBV3-1 (or the pseudogene TRBV3-2) and TRBJ2-7; 11 bases are shared with TRBD2. Unmatched junction bases numbered 7, after V lost 3 bases and J lost 6 bases. This CDR3 is 15 amino acids long. Germline V gives CDR1 LGHDT, CDR2 YNNKEL (reference sequence). CDR3 sequence: CASSQMTSGVGEQYF. The CDR3 bases are TGTGCCAGCAGCCAGATGACTAGCGGGGTTGGCGAGCAGTACTTC.

Of note for this clone: The junction differs from germline at one of its ends, possibly a read error. The rearrangement uses TRBV27 and TRBJ1-1; 8 nucleotides match TRBD1. Germline-derived CDR1 and CDR2 are MNHEY and SMNVEV (reference sequence). There are 15 residues in the CDR3. The CDR3 sequence is CASSLSGTGFLEAFF. CDR3 coding DNA: TGTGCCAGCAGTCTATCCGGGACAGGCTTTCTTGAAGCTTTCTTT.

V and J are TRBV5-1 and TRBJ2-5; 7 nucleotides line up with TRBD1. The CDR3 runs 15 residues. V shed 2 bases, J shed 3 bases, and the junction held 7 bases outside the gene matches. Germline CDR1 is SGHRS and CDR2 is YFSETQ. Here the CDR3 DNA reads TGCGCCAGCAGCTTTTTTTCGACAGGGAAAGAGACCCAGTACTTC. Translating it yields CASSFFSTGKETQYF.

The rearrangement joins TRBV24-1 to TRBJ2-1; 9 positions match TRBD2. The germline gives CDR1 KGHDR, CDR2 SFDVKD. Trimming removed 3 bases from V and 6 bases from J; junction bases left unmatched: 5. The CDR3 is made up of 15 amino acids. This CDR3 reads CATSDMASGVNEQFF. The CDR3 DNA reads TGTGCCACCAGTGATATGGCTAGCGGGGTCAATGAGCAGTTCTTC.

The chain employs TRBV6-4 and TRBJ2-1; 12 positions match TRBD1. The junction had 5 bases not matched to a gene; V was cut back by 2 bases and J by 6 bases. Germline-derived CDR1 and CDR2 are MRHNA and SNTAGT. CDR3 size: 16 residues. The CDR3 is CASSDRDRGLGNEQFF. The CDR3 DNA follows: TGTGCCAGCAGTGACCGGGACAGGGGGCTAGGCAATGAGCAGTTCTTC.

The chain carries TRBV9 and TRBJ2-3; TRBD2 matches at 7 bases. CDR1 SGDLS and CDR2 YYNGEE come from the germline V gene. Germline trimming cut 0 bases from V and 4 bases from J; bases unmatched to any gene: 5. This CDR3 contains 15 residues. CDR3 bases: TGTGCCAGCAGCGTAGGTCCTAGCGGCCCAGATACGCAGTATTTT. Translated, it gives CASSVGPSGPDTQYF. The full variable domain, completed using reference TRBV9 and TRBJ2-3, is DSGVTQTPKHLITATGQRVTLRCSPRSGDLSVYWYQQSLDQGLQFLIQYYNGEERAKGNILERFSAQQFPDLHSELNLSSLELGDSALYFCASSVGPSGPDTQYFGPGTRLTVL.

The chain joins TRBV3-1 (or the pseudogene TRBV3-2) to TRBJ2-2, with 10 positions matching TRBD2. The junction had 13 bases not matched to a gene; V was cut back by 5 bases and J by 4 bases. Germline assignment: CDR1 LGHDT and CDR2 YNNKEL (reference sequence). This CDR3 spans 18 amino acids. The CDR3 DNA is TGTGCCAGCAGCGGCAGAGCGGGAGGGCCCCGAGGCACCGGGGAGCTGTTTTTT. Translation: CASSGRAGGPRGTGELFF.

The chain combines TRBV10-3 with TRBJ1-5; perhaps TRBD1 as D (6 bases). Trimming stripped 9 bases from V and 5 bases from J, with 17 bases between. Germline lookup yields CDR1 ENHRY and CDR2 SYGVKD. The CDR3 totals 14 residues. CDR3 coding DNA: TGTGCCATTGGTGGGGGGGGCGCTGATCAGCCCCAGCATTTT. It translates to CAIGGGGADQPQHF.

This chain links TRBV9 with TRBJ2-6, with D possibly matching TRBD2 (6 bases). Per the germline V gene, CDR1 is SGDLS and CDR2 is YYNGEE. Trimming left V 0 bases short and J 2 bases short, with 9 bases between. CDR3 size: 16 residues. The DNA for the CDR3 is TGTGCCAGCAGCGTAGACGGGGGTGCTGGGGCCAACGTCCTGACTTTC. Translating it yields CASSVDGGAGANVLTF.

This clone was counted a single time. The chain employs TRBV9 and TRBJ2-2; no definite D call. CDR1 is SGDLS, CDR2 YYNGEE, per germline. The CDR3 sequence is 14 residues long. V was shortened by 0 bases and J by 3 bases, with 6 bases between the two germline ends. CDR3 sequence (DNA): TGTGCCAGCAGCGTAGTAACGGACACCGGGGAGCTGTTTTTT. Protein sequence: CASSVVTDTGELFF.

The rearrangement uses TRBV24-1 and TRBJ2-3, with 7 bases aligning to TRBD1. CDR1 is KGHDR and CDR2 is SFDVKD in the germline V gene. V lost 3 bases, J lost 2 bases, and 7 bases stayed unmatched. The CDR3 contains 16 residues. The CDR3 coding sequence is TGTGCCACCAGTGATGCCACCGGGACAGTCACAGATACGCAGTATTTT. This sequence encodes CATSDATGTVTDTQYF.

This chain connects TRBV4-1 to TRBJ1-2, with D hard to call. The CDR3 totals 14 residues. Germline V gene lookup returns CDR1 MGHRA and CDR2 YSYEKL. V lost 5 bases to trimming and J lost 8 bases, with 18 bases between them. The CDR3 region is CASSATQANEGYTF. CDR3 nucleotide sequence: TGCGCCAGCAGCGCGACCCAGGCTAATGAGGGCTACACCTTC.

CDR3 loop: CASSTSSGMYNEQFF. The CDR3 region has the DNA TGTGCCAGTAGTACGTCTAGCGGGATGTACAATGAGCAGTTCTTC. The gene calls are TRBV19 and TRBJ2-1, with 9 positions matching TRBD2. Unmatched junction bases numbered 5, after V lost 4 bases and J lost 4 bases. The CDR3 is 15 residues long. CDR1 LNHDA and CDR2 SQIVND come from the germline V gene (reference sequence).

J is TRBJ2-2 and V is TRBV11-2; D is unclear. The CDR3 length is 15 residues. The germline V gene has CDR1 SGHAT and CDR2 FQNNGV. V lost 1 base and J lost 0, with 6 bases in between. The CDR3 nucleotides read TGTGCCAGCAGCTTAGGGTTAGCGAACACCGGGGAGCTGTTTTTT. This codes for CASSLGLANTGELFF.

The chain joins TRBV5-4 to TRBJ2-7; 11 nucleotides line up with TRBD1. With V trimmed by 4 bases and J by 2 bases, 5 bases remained unmatched. The CDR3 extends over 15 amino acids. The V gene's germline CDR1 is SGHNT and CDR2 YYREEE (reference sequence). The CDR3, as DNA: TGTGCCAGCAGCCCCCGGGACAGGGGGACCTACGAGCAGTACTTC. Its translation: CASSPRDRGTYEQYF.

CDR3 loop: CASSQEAYLTDTQYF. CDR3 nucleotides: TGCGCCAGCAGCCAAGAAGCCTACCTCACAGATACGCAGTATTTT. The chain has TRBV4-1 and TRBJ2-3; D gene ambiguous. Germline loops: CDR1 MGHRA, CDR2 YSYEKL. V lost 0 bases and J 2 bases, leaving 9 bases between the germline ends. The CDR3 runs 15 residues.

V usage is TRBV6-5 and J usage is TRBJ1-1; D not certain. V was clipped by 7 bases and J by 6 bases, with 15 bases between them. The CDR3 has 13 residues. Germline lookup yields CDR1 MNHEY and CDR2 SVGAGI. CDR3 in amino acids: CASISRGLAEAFF. CDR3 in DNA: TGTGCCAGCATATCGCGAGGGCTCGCTGAAGCTTTCTTT.

This chain uses TRBV5-5 with TRBJ1-2; D unclear. Trimming took off 0 bases at V and 4 bases at J, with 13 bases between the two ends. The CDR3 sequence is 15 residues long. Germline V CDR1 and CDR2: SGHKS, YYEKEE (reference sequence). The CDR3 DNA sequence: TGTGCCAGCAGCTTGGGGGCAACGACGTCCTATGGCTACACCTTC. Translating gives CASSLGATTSYGYTF.

This chain connects TRBV11-3 to TRBJ1-1, with TRBD1 as a possible D gene (5 bases). The CDR3 length is 14 residues. Trimming took 1 base from V and 6 from J, leaving 12 bases between them. Germline values: CDR1 SGHNT, CDR2 YENEEA. CDR3 amino acids: CASSLGGQVPEAFF. For the CDR3, the DNA is TGTGCCAGCAGCTTAGGGGGCCAGGTACCTGAAGCTTTCTTT.

The V and J genes are TRBV15 and TRBJ2-7; 11 bases are shared with TRBD2. There are 19 residues in the CDR3. V dropped 0 bases and J dropped 5; count of bases not matched to a gene: 15. CDR1 and CDR2 from the germline V gene are LNHNV and YYDKDF (reference sequence). CDR3 region: CATSRDQGALGLAVHEQYF. The DNA for the CDR3 is TGTGCCACCAGCAGAGATCAGGGGGCGCTGGGACTAGCGGTCCACGAGCAGTACTTC. The full variable domain, in which reference TRBV15 and TRBJ2-7 provide the parts outside the CDR3, is DAMVIQNPRYQVTQFGKPVTLSCSQTLNHNVMYWYQQKSSQAPKLLFHYYDKDFNNEADTPDNFQSRRPNTSFCFLDIRSPGLGDTAMYLCATSRDQGALGLAVHEQYFGPGTRLTVT.